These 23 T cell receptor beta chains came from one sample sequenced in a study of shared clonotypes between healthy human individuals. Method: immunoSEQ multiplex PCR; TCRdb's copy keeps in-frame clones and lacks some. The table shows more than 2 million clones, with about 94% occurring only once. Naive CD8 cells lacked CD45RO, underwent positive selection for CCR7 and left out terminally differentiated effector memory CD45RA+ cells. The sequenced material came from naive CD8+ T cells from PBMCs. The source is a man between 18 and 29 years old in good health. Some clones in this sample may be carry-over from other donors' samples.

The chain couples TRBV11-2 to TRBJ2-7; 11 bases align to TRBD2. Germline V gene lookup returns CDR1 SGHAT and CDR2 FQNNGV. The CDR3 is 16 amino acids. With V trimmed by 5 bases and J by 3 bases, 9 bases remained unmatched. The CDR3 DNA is TGTGCCAGCAGCCAGGGACCCGGGACTAGCGGCTACGAGCAGTACTTC. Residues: CASSQGPGTSGYEQYF.

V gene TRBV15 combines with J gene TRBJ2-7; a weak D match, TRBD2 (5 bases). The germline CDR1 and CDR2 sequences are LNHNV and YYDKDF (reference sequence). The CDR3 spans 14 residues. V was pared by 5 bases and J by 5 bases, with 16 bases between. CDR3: CATSSRRESDEQYF. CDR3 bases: TGTGCCACCAGCTCCAGAAGGGAGAGCGACGAGCAGTACTTC.

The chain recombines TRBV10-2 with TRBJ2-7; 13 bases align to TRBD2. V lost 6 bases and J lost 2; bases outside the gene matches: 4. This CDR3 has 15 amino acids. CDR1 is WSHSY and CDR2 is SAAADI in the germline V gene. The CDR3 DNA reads TGCGCCAGCAGCTTAGGACTAGCGGGAGCCTACGAGCAGTACTTC. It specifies CASSLGLAGAYEQYF.

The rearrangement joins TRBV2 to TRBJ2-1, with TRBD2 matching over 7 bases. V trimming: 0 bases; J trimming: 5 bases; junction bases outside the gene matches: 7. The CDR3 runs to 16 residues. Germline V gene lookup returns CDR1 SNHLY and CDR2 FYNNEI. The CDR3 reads CASSEAPSGANNEQFF. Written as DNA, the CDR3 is TGTGCCAGCAGTGAAGCTCCCAGCGGGGCTAACAATGAGCAGTTCTTC.

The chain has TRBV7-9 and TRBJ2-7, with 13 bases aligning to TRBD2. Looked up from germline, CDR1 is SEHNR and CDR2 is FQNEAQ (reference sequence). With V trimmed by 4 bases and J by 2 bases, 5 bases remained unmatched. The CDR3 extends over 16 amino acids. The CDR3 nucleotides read TGTGCCAGCAGCTGGACGGGGACTAGCGGGACCTACGAGCAGTACTTC. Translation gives CASSWTGTSGTYEQYF.

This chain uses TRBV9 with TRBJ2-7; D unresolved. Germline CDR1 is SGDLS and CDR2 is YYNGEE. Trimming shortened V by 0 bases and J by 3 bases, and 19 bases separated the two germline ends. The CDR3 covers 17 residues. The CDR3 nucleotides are TGTGCCAGCAGCGTAGGACCCGGACGGGTACAATACTACGAGCAGTACTTC. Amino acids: CASSVGPGRVQYYEQYF. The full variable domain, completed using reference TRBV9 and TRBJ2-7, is DSGVTQTPKHLITATGQRVTLRCSPRSGDLSVYWYQQSLDQGLQFLIQYYNGEERAKGNILERFSAQQFPDLHSELNLSSLELGDSALYFCASSVGPGRVQYYEQYFGPGTRLTVT.

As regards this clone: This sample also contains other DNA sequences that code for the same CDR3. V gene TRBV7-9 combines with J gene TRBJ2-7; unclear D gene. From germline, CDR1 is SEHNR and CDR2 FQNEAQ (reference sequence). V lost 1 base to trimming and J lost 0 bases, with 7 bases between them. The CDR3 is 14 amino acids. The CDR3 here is CASSLDRNSYEQYF. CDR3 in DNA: TGTGCCAGCAGCTTAGACAGAAACTCCTACGAGCAGTACTTC.

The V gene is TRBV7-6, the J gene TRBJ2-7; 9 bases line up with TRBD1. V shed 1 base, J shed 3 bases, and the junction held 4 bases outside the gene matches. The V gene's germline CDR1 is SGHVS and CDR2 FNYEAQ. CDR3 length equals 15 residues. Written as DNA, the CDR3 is TGTGCCAGCAGCTTAGGACAGGGGGAAGGCTACGAGCAGTACTTC. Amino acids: CASSLGQGEGYEQYF. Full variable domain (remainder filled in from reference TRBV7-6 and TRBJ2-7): GAGVSQSPRYKVTKRGQDVALRCDPISGHVSLYWYRQALGQGPEFLTYFNYEAQQDKSGLPNDRFSAERPEGSISTLTIQRTEQRDSAMYRCASSLGQGEGYEQYFGPGTRLTVT.

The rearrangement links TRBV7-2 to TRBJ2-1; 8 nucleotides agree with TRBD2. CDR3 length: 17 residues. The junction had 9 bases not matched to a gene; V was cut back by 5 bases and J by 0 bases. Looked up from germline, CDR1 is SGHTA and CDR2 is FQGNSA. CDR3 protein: CASSPWTSPSSYNEQFF. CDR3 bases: TGTGCCAGCAGCCCCTGGACTAGCCCGAGCTCCTACAATGAGCAGTTCTTC.

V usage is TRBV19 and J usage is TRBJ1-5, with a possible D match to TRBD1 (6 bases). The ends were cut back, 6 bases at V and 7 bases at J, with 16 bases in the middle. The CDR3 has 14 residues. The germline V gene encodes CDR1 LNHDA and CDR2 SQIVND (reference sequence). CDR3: CASSPGEGTQPQHF. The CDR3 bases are TGTGCCAGTAGCCCCGGGGAGGGGACACAGCCCCAGCATTTT.

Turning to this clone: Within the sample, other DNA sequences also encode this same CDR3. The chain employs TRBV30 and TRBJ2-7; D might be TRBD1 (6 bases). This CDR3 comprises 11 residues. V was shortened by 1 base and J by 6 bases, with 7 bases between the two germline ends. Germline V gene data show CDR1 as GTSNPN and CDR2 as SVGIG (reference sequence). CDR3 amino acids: CAWSARGEQYF. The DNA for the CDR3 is TGTGCCTGGAGTGCCAGGGGCGAGCAGTACTTC.

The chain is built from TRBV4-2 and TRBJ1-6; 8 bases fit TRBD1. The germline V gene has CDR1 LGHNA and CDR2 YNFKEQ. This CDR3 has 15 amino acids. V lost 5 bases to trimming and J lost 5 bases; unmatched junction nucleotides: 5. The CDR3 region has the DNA TGTGCCAGCAGCTTACGGACAGGGAATAATTCACCCCTCCACTTT. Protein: CASSLRTGNNSPLHF.

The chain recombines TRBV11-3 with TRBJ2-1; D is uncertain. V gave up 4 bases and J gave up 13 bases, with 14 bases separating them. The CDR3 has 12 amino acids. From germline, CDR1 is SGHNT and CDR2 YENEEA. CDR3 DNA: TGTGCCAGCAGCTCCCCTGATCTCGTACAGTTCTTC. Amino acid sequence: CASSSPDLVQFF.

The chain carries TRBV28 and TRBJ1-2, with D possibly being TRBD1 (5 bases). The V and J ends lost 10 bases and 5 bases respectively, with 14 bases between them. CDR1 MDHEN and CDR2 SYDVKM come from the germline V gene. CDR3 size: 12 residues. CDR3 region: CAIPGAEYGYTF. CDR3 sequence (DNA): TGTGCCATTCCCGGGGCGGAGTATGGCTACACCTTC.

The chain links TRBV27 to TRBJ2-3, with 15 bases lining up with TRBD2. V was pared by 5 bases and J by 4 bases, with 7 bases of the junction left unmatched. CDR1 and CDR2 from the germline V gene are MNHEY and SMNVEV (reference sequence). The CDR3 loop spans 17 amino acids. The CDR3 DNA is TGTGCCAGCAGTCTGACCCGGACTAGCGGGAGGGCAGATACGCAGTATTTT. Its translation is CASSLTRTSGRADTQYF.

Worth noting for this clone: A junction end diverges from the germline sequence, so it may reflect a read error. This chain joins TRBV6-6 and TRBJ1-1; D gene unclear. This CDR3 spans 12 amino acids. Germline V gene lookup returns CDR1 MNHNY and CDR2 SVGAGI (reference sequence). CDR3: CASSDSRTAAFF. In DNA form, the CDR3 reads TGTGCCAGCAGTGACTCGCGGACGGCAGCTTTCTTT.

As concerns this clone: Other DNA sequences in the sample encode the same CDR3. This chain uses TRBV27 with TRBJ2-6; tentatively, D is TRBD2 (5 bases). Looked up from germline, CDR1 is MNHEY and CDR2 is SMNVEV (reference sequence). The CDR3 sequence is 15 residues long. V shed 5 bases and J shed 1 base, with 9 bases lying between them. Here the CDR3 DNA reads TGTGCCAGCAGTCTACGAGGGTCTGGGGCCAACGTCCTGACTTTC. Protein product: CASSLRGSGANVLTF.

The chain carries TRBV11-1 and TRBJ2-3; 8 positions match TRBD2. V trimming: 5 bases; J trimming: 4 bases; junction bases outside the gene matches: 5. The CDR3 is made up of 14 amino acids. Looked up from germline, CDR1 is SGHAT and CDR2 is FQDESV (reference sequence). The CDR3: CASSPYGRADTQYF. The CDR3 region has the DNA TGTGCCAGCAGCCCCTACGGGAGGGCAGATACGCAGTATTTT.

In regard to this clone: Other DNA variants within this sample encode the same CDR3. The CDR3 sequence is CASSSRDRVNTEAFF. The CDR3 nucleotides are TGTGCCAGCAGCTCCCGGGACAGGGTAAACACTGAAGCTTTCTTT. The chain joins TRBV7-9 to TRBJ1-1; 9 nucleotides align to TRBD1. CDR1 SEHNR and CDR2 FQNEAQ come from the germline V gene (reference sequence). This CDR3 region has 15 residues. Germline trimming cut 4 bases from V and 2 bases from J; bases unmatched to any gene: 5.

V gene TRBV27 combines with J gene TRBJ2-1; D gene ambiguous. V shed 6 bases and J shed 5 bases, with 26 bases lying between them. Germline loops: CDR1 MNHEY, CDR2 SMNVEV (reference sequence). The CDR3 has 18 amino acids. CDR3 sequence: CASSPGQPRFDFHNEQFF. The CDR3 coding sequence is TGTGCCAGCAGCCCCGGCCAGCCTCGGTTTGATTTTCACAATGAGCAGTTCTTC.

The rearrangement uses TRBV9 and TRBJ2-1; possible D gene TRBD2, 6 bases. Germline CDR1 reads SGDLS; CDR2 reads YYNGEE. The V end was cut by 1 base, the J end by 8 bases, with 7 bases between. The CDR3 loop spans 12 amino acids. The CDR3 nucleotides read TGTGCCAGCAGCGTACTAGCGTATGAGCAGTTCTTC. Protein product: CASSVLAYEQFF. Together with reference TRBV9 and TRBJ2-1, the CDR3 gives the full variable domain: DSGVTQTPKHLITATGQRVTLRCSPRSGDLSVYWYQQSLDQGLQFLIQYYNGEERAKGNILERFSAQQFPDLHSELNLSSLELGDSALYFCASSVLAYEQFFGPGTRLTVL.

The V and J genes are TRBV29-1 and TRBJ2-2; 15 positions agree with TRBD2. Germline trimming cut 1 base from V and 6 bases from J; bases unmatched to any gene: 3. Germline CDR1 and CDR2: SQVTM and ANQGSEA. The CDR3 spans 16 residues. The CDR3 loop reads CSVEGRTSGRAGELFF. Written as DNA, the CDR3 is TGCAGCGTTGAAGGCCGGACTAGCGGGAGGGCCGGGGAGCTGTTTTTT.

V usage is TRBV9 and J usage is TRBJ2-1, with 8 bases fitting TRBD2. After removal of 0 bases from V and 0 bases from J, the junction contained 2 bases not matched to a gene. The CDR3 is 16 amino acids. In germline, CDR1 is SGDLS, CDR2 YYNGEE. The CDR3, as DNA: TGTGCCAGCAGCGTAGCGGGAGGGGGCTCCTACAATGAGCAGTTCTTC. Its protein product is CASSVAGGGSYNEQFF.